The clone carrying this T cell receptor beta chain was observed a single time. This sample was included in a study of blood T cell repertoires in COVID-19. Study overall: T cells, B-cell-depleted T cells, or PBMCs provided the cDNA or gDNA that served as material.

Germline CDR1 LNHDA, CDR2 SQIVND (reference sequence). This CDR3 comprises 16 residues. The trim removed 1 base at V and 5 bases at J, leaving 7 bases unmatched. Generated by immunoSEQ multiplex PCR, the TCRdb table keeps only in-frame clones and is missing some. This sample yields tens of thousands of clones, of which around 80% are seen a single time; about three fifths belongs to the top ten. Sequenced: peripheral blood. The clonotype was recovered from a man aged 70-80 years with acute or convalescent COVID-19. J is TRBJ1-4 and V is TRBV19, with 7 bases fitting TRBD1. This chain's CDR3 is CASSIAGQLRNEKLFF. The CDR3 nucleotides read TGTGCCAGTAGTATAGCGGGACAGTTGCGGAATGAAAAACTGTTTTTT.